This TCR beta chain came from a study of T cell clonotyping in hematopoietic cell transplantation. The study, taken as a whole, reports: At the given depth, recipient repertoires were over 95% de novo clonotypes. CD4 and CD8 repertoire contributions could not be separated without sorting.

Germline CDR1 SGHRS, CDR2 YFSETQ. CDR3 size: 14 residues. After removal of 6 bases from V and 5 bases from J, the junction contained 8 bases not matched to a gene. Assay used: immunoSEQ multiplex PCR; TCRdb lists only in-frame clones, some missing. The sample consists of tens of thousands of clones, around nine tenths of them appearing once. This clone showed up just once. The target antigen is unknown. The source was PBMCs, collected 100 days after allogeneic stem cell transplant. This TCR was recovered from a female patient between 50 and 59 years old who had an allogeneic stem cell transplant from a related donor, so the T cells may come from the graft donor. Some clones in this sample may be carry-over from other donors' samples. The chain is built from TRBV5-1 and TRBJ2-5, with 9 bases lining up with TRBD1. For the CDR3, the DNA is TGCGCCAGCACCAAGCAGGACAGGGGCGAGACCCAGTACTTC. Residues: CASTKQDRGETQYF.